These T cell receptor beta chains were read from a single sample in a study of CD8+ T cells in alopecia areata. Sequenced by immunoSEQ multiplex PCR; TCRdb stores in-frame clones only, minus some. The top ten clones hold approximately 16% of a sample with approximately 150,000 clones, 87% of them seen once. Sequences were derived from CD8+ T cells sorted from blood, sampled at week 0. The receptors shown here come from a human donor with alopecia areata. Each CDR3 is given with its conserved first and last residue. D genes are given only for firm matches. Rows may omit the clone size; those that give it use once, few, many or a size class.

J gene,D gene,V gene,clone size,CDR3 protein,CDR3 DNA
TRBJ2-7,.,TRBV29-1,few,CSVEEENSSGLEQYF,TGCAGCGTTGAAGAGGAGAACAGCTCGGGGCTCGAGCAGTACTTC
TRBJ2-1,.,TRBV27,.,CASSLSAGETYNEQFF,TGTGCCAGCAGTTTATCGGCCGGGGAGACCTACAATGAGCAGTTCTTC
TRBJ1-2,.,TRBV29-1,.,CSVESPGMYYGYTF,TGCAGCGTTGAATCCCCAGGGATGTATTATGGCTACACCTTC
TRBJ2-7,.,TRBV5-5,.,CASSFPGSYEQYF,TGTGCCAGCAGCTTTCCGGGGTCCTACGAGCAGTACTTC
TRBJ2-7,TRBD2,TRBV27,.,CASRLAGGINEQYF,TGTGCCAGCAGACTAGCGGGAGGGATTAACGAGCAGTACTTC
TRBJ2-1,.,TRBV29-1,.,CSVDFRGGPYNEQFF,TGCAGCGTTGATTTTAGAGGGGGGCCCTACAATGAGCAGTTCTTC
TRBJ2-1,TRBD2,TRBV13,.,CASSSGLDYNEQFF,TGTGCCAGCAGCTCGGGACTAGACTACAATGAGCAGTTCTTC
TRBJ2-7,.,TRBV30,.,CAWAPGSSYEQYF,TGTGCCTGGGCTCCCGGGAGCTCCTACGAGCAGTACTTC
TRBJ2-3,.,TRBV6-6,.,CASSYTSADTQYF,TGTGCCAGCAGTTACACTTCAGCGGATACGCAGTATTTT
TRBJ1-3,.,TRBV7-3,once,CASRGEANSGNTIYF,TGTGCCAGCAGAGGAGAGGCTAACTCTGGAAACACCATATATTTT
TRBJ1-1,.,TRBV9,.,CASGGAAEAFF,TGTGCCAGTGGCGGGGCGGCTGAAGCTTTCTTT
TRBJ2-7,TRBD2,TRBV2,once,CASSETGLAGRYEQYF,TGTGCCAGCAGTGAGACCGGACTAGCGGGGAGGTACGAGCAGTACTTC
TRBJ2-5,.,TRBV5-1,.,CASSLAWLAGAEETQYF,TGCGCCAGCAGCTTGGCCTGGTTGGCAGGGGCTGAAGAGACCCAGTACTTC
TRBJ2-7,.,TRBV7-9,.,CASSEGGIEQYF,TGTGCCAGCAGCGAGGGGGGAATCGAGCAGTACTTC
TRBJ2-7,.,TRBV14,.,CASSQVGAPHEQYF,TGTGCCAGCAGCCAAGTGGGGGCCCCCCACGAGCAGTACTTC
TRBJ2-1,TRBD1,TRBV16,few,CASSPGTGLYNEQFF,TGTGCCAGCAGCCCTGGGACAGGTCTTTACAATGAGCAGTTCTTC
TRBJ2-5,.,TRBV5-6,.,CASSLAGRTAVQETQYF,TGTGCCAGCAGCTTGGCCGGTAGGACCGCAGTTCAAGAGACCCAGTACTTC
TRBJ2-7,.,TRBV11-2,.,CASSLAGTNYEQYF,TGTGCCAGCAGCTTAGCAGGGACAAACTACGAGCAGTACTTC
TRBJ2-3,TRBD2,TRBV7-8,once,CASGGGTSTQYF,TGTGCCAGCGGCGGGGGGACTAGCACGCAGTATTTT
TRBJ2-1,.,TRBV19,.,CASSFSFNEQFF,TGTGCCAGTAGTTTCAGTTTCAATGAGCAGTTCTTC
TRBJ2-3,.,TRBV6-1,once,CASSQRADTQYF,TGTGCCAGCAGCCAAAGGGCAGATACGCAGTATTTT
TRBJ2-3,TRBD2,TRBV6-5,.,CASRGTSGSDTQYF,TGTGCCAGCAGGGGGACTAGCGGGTCGGATACGCAGTATTTT
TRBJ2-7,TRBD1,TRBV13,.,CASSFTGGTREQYF,TGTGCCAGCAGCTTCACAGGGGGGACGAGGGAGCAGTACTTC
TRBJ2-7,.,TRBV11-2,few,CASSLDGFGGTQSYEQYF,TGTGCCAGCAGCTTAGATGGGTTCGGGGGGACACAGTCCTACGAGCAGTACTTC
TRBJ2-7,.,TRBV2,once,CASTRRRRVPPYEQYF,TGTGCCAGCACCCGACGCCGACGGGTCCCGCCCTACGAGCAGTACTTC
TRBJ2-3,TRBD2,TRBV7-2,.,CASSLWGLAGTDTQYF,TGTGCCAGCAGCTTATGGGGACTAGCGGGCACAGATACGCAGTATTTT
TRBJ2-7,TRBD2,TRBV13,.,CASSPGTSGSYEQYF,TGTGCCAGCAGCCCCGGGACTAGCGGATCCTACGAGCAGTACTTC
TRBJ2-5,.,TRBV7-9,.,CASSTPEETQYF,TGTGCCAGCAGCACCCCGGAGGAGACCCAGTACTTC
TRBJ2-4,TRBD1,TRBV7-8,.,CASSLRQGRTKNIQYF,TGTGCCAGCAGCCTAAGACAGGGGAGGACCAAAAACATTCAGTACTTC
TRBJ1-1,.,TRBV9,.,CASSVGGMNTEAFF,TGTGCCAGCAGCGTAGGGGGCATGAACACTGAAGCTTTCTTT
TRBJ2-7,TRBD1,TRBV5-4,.,CASSRPGQLYEQYF,TGTGCCAGCAGCCGCCCGGGACAGTTGTACGAGCAGTACTTC
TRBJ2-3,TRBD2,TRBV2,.,CASSEGPGSGGAGDTQYF,TGTGCCAGCAGTGAAGGCCCGGGGAGCGGGGGGGCCGGAGATACGCAGTATTTT
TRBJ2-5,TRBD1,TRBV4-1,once,CASSQGQGGRGETQYF,TGCGCCAGCAGCCAAGGACAGGGCGGTAGGGGAGAGACCCAGTACTTC
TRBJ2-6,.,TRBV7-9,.,CASSQDGGPGANVLTF,TGTGCCAGCAGCCAAGACGGGGGTCCTGGGGCCAACGTCCTGACTTTC
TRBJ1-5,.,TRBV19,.,CASSIDAGEPQHF,TGTGCCAGTAGTATAGATGCAGGGGAGCCCCAGCATTTT
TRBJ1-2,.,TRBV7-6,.,CASSLDSAEDGYTF,TGTGCCAGCAGCTTAGATAGCGCAGAGGATGGCTACACCTTC
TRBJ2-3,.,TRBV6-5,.,CASSPLGGTDTQYF,TGTGCCAGCAGTCCCTTAGGAGGAACAGATACGCAGTATTTT
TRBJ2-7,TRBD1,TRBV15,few,CATSGTGGEQYF,TGTGCCACCAGCGGAACAGGGGGCGAGCAGTACTTC
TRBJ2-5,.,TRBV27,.,CASSFQTDAETQYF,TGTGCCAGCAGTTTCCAGACAGATGCGGAGACCCAGTACTTC
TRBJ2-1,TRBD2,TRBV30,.,CAWSVGGRDEQFF,TGTGCCTGGAGTGTTGGGGGGAGGGATGAGCAGTTCTTC
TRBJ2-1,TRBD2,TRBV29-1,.,CSVLAASSYNEQFF,TGCAGCGTCCTAGCGGCGAGCTCCTACAATGAGCAGTTCTTC
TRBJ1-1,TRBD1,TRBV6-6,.,CATDQGVNTEAFF,TGTGCCACCGACCAGGGGGTTAACACTGAAGCTTTCTTT
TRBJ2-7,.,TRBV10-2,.,CASIGYGSPGEQYF,TGCGCCAGCATCGGCTACGGGAGTCCCGGCGAGCAGTACTTC
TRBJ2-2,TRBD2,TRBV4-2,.,CASSQYLAGGPGYTGELFF,TGTGCCAGCAGCCAATATCTAGCGGGGGGGCCAGGTTACACCGGGGAGCTGTTTTTT
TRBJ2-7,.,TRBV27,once,CASSSGSSSYEQYF,TGTGCCAGCAGTTCCGGGTCGTCCTCCTACGAGCAGTACTTC
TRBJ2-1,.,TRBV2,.,CASSLEDNEQFF,TGTGCCAGCAGTCTGGAGGACAATGAGCAGTTCTTC
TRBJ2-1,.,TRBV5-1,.,CASSFSTDYNEQFF,TGCGCCAGCAGCTTTTCGACAGACTACAATGAGCAGTTCTTC
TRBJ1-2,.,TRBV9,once,CASSVGREGNYGYTF,TGTGCCAGCAGCGTAGGAAGGGAGGGTAACTATGGCTACACCTTC
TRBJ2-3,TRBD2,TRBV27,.,CASSLIAGGDTDTQYF,TGTGCCAGCAGTTTAATAGCGGGGGGGGACACAGATACGCAGTATTTT
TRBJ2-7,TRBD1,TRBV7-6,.,CASSLTGLYEQYF,TGTGCCAGCAGCCTGACAGGGTTGTACGAGCAGTACTTC
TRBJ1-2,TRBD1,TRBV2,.,CASPDRLYGYTF,TGTGCCAGCCCGGACAGGTTATATGGCTACACCTTC
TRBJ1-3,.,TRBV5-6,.,CASSFGLGGAGNTIYF,TGTGCCAGCAGCTTCGGCTTAGGGGGAGCTGGAAACACCATATATTTT
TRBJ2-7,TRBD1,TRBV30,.,CAWRGTEDYEQYF,TGTGCCTGGAGAGGGACAGAAGACTACGAGCAGTACTTC
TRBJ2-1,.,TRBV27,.,CASTYYNEQFF,TGTGCCAGCACCTATTACAATGAGCAGTTCTTC
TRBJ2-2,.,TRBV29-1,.,CSIQGLNTGELFF,TGCAGCATACAGGGTTTAAACACCGGGGAGCTGTTTTTT
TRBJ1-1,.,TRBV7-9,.,CASSLISGNTEAFF,TGTGCCAGCAGCTTAATATCCGGGAACACTGAAGCTTTCTTT
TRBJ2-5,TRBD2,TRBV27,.,CASSLSGLAGSYETQYF,TGTGCCAGCAGTTTATCCGGACTAGCGGGATCGTATGAGACCCAGTACTTC